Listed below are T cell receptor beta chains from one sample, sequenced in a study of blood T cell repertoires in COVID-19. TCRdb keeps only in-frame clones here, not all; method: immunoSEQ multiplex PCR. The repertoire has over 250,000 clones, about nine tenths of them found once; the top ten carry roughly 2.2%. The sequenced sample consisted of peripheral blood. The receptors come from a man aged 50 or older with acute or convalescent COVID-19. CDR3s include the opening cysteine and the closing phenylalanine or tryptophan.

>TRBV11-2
CASSSPYLGQANTEAFF
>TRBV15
CATGGSTGNTIYF
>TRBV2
CASSVGGGDQPQHF
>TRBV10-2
CASSESTPLTLFF
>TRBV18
CASSGQGAFNEQFF
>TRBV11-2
CASSSTSQGGTEAFF
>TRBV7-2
CASSFGGNSPLHF
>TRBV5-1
CASTEGSETQYF
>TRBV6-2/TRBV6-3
CASSSQGTDTQYF
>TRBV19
CASTTRENTEAFF
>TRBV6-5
CASNSGGNQPQHF
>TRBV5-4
CASSLAAGTYEQYF
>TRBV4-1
CASSQRAGLTKETQYF
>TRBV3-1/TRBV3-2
CASSYGSTEAFF
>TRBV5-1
CASSQGTGGSYGYTF
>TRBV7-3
CASSTDSTSGSFEQFF
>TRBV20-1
CSAAPRNEQFF
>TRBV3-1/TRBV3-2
CASSRVDGGTEAFF
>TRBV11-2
CASSQSPRQTSTDTQYF
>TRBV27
CASSPTATNEKLFF
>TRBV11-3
CASSYGQGQETQYF
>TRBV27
CASRTGTATRGVADTQYF
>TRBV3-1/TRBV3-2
CASSQDRGEAFF
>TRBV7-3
CASSSGTSGDTQYF
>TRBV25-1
CASSELGGTGGEKLFF
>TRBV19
CASSAPPGTVRSTDTQYF
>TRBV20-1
CSASRASGAYEQYF
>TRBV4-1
CASSPRSGFSYNEQFF
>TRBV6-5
CAIWGLSTSDTQYF
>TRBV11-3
CASSWRSSTDTQYF
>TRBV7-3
CASSLATGGANTGELFF
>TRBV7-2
CASSFLAGGRNSYNEQFF
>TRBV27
CASSWTAYQETQYF
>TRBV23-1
CASSQSRVKGQGPLEAFF
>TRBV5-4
CASSLTGGTGANVLTF
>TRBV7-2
CAGGGLPRNSPLHF
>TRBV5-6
CASSHQTGAVGYTF
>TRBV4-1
CASSQDVGFTDTQYF
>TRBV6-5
CASSSPLIEQYF
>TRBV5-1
CASSFDRTNTEAFF
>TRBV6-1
CASSEYWAEKLFF
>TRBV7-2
CASSLVPNLGGNIQYF
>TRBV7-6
CASSGRMGLEGNEKLFF
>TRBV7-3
CASSLQGHNSPLHF
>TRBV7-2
CASSLQVFEAFF
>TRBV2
CASSGGGGSDTQYF
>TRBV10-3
CTGQGFDGYTF
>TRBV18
CASSPPSPGQGKGEQYF
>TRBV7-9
CASHRVEENTEAFF
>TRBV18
CASSASGTGATEAFF
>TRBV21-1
CASSPIQAALEGYGYTF
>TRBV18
CASSPFTRATNEKLFF
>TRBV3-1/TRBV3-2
CASGLAGGYNEQFF
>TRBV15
CATSRGGQETQYF
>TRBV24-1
CATSDPGQINEQFF